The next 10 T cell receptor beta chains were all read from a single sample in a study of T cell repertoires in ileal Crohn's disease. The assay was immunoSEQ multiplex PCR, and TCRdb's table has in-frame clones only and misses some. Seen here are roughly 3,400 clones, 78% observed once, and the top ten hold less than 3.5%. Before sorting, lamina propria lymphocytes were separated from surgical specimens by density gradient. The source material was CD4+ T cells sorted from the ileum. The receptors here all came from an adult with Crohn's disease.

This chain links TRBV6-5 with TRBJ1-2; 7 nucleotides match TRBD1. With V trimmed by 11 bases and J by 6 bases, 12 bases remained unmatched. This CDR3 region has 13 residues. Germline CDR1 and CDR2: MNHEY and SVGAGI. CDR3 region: CASREGAWHGYTF. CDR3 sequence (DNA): TGTGCCTCGCGGGAGGGGGCCTGGCATGGCTACACCTTC.

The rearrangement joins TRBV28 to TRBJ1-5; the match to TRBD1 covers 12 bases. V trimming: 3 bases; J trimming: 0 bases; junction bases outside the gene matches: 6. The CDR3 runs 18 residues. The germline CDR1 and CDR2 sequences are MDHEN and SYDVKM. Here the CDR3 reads CASSFAGQGAASNQPQHF. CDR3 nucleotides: TGTGCCAGCAGTTTCGCGGGACAGGGGGCAGCTAGCAATCAGCCCCAGCATTTT.

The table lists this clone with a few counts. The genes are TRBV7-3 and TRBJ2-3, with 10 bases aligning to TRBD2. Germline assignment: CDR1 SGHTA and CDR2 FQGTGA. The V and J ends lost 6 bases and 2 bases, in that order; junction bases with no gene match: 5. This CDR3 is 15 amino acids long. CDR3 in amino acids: CASSLAGGPTDTQYF. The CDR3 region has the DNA TGTGCCAGCAGTTTAGCGGGGGGTCCCACAGATACGCAGTATTTT.

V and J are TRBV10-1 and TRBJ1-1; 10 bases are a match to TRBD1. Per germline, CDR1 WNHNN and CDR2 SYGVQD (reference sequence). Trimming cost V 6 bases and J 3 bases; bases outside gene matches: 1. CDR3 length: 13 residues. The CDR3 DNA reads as TGCGCCAGCAGAGGACAGGGGGACACTGAAGCTTTCTTT. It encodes CASRGQGDTEAFF.

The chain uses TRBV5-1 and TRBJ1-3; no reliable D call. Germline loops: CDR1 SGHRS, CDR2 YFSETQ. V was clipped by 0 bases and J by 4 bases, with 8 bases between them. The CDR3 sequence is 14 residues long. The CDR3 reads CASSLAGYGNTIYF. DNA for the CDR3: TGCGCCAGCAGCTTGGCGGGATACGGAAACACCATATATTTT.

CDR3 sequence reads: CSVGAQGAYGYTF. CDR3 sequence (DNA): TGCAGCGTTGGGGCCCAGGGCGCCTATGGCTACACCTTC. The gene calls are TRBV29-1 and TRBJ1-2; weak D call: TRBD1 (5 bases). CDR1 and CDR2 from the germline V gene are SQVTM and ANQGSEA. This CDR3 has 13 residues. Trimming cost V 4 bases and J 4 bases, with 13 bases left between them.

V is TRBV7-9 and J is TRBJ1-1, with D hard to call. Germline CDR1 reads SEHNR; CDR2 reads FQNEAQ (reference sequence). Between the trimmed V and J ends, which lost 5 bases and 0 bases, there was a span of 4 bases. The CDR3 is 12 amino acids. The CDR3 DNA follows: TGTGCCAGCAGCCTTATGAACACTGAAGCTTTCTTT. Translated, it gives CASSLMNTEAFF. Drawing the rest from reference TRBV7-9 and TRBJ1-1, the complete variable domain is DTGVSQNPRHKITKRGQNVTFRCDPISEHNRLYWYRQTLGQGPEFLTYFQNEAQLEKSRLLSDRFSAERPKGSFSTLEIQRTEQGDSAMYLCASSLMNTEAFFGQGTRLTVV.

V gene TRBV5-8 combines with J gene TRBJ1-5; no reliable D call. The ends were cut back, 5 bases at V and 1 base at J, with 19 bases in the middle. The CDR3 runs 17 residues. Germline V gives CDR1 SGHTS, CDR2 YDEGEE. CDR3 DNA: TGTGCCAGCAGTTCGGGGTCGCTTTCTGGGAGCAATCAGCCCCAGCATTTT. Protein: CASSSGSLSGSNQPQHF.

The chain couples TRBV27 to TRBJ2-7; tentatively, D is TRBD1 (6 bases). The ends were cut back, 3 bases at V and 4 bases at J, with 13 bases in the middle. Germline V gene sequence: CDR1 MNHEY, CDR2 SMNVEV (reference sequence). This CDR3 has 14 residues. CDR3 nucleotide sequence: TGTGCCAGCAGTTTTCAAGGGACAAAGTACGAGCAGTACTTC. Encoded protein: CASSFQGTKYEQYF.

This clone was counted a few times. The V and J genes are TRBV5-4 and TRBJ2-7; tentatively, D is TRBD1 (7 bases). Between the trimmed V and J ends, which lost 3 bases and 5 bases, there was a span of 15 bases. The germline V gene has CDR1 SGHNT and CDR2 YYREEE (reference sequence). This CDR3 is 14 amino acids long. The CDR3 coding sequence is TGTGCCAGCAGCTGGGCAGGGGGGTCCGACGAGCAGTACTTC. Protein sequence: CASSWAGGSDEQYF.